Described below is a single T cell receptor (beta chain) sequence and its context. This clone was detected only a few times. Its specific antigen is unknown. No base qualities exist here, and no much larger clone lies one base off it. The library was built by means of the immunoSEQ multiplex PCR assay. For the multiplex PCR, a mixture combining 60 forward primers for TCR Vbeta segments and 13 reverse primers for TCR Jbeta segments was used. The CDR3 region of rearranged TCR beta genes was amplified from genomic DNA with a multiplex PCR assay. On the Illumina HiSeq System, the amplified TCR beta libraries were sequenced as 87-base-pair reads. Per the authors' processing: In a later analysis, some 80 million unique TCR beta chains were counted across the roughly 610 repertoires, and roughly 11 million of these chains were shared by at least two donors. Raw reads were error-corrected and collapsed into unique sequences by a nearest-neighbor algorithm in which closely related sequences were merged to remove PCR and sequencing errors. Alignment of CDR3 sequences to IMGT reference sequences was used to assign V, D and J gene segments. For a sequence to be retained, a match of at least six nucleotides was required to both a V gene segment and a J gene segment. Rearrangements were classified as productive when the CDR3 lacked stop codons and remained in frame with V and J, and all other rearrangements were classified as non-productive. CDR3 was defined according to IMGT convention as the region running from the second conserved V-encoded cysteine to the conserved J-encoded phenylalanine. Sequences without an unambiguous match to a single V gene segment were excluded from the earlier analysis of about 640 of the donors. In an earlier analysis of about 590 of the donors, a V segment was called functional when productive rearrangements were above 56.7%, and segregating when the standard deviation between donors exceeded 5%. A statistical classification framework was built for diagnosing cytomegalovirus status from the catalog of TCR beta chain sequences. In a later analysis, TCR nucleotide sequences were compared against IMGT/GENE-DB human TR gene sequences so that V and J genes could be assigned. The TCRdist pipeline was used in a later analysis to assign CDR3 sequences and most-parsimonious VDJ recombination scenarios. In a later analysis, each TCR beta chain was defined by its CDR3 amino acid sequence together with its V-gene family, and reads lacking a unique V-gene family were excluded. To address suspected cross-contamination and a sequencing artifact, a later analysis removed 450 to 700 highly shared, low-generation-probability nucleotide sequences. For each public chain, a later analysis derived a clonal expansion index from normalized ranks of inferred template counts within each repertoire. Generation probabilities in a later analysis came from a VDJ recombination model fitted to out-of-frame rearrangements, and those results were checked against IGoR. In a later analysis, TCR-TCR, TCR-HLA and TCR-CMV co-occurrence was scored with hypergeometric tests, and a repertoire-size bias correction was applied to TCR pairs. False discovery rates were estimated in a later analysis by permuting HLA or CMV assignments 20 times. In a later analysis, co-occurring TCRs were grouped with DBSCAN, and TCRdist sequence similarity was added when clustering was performed within HLA-allele-positive subsets. Repertoires with fewer than 30,000 or more than 120,000 public chains, plus five repertoires with anomalous nucleotide sharing, were excluded from co-occurrence clustering. Sourced from immuneACCESS, this table was stored by TCRdb with only in-frame sequences that have V and J called. A share of the clones is absent; for the studies checked, an unresolved V gene accounts for under half, and the remainder has no known explanation. V and J calls and clone size are those listed in that table; D and trimming were worked out from the DNA. This sample comprises 90,000 to 120,000 clones, roughly three quarters of them detected only once. The ten largest clonotypes hold more than 1.5% of the sample.

Measured from the cysteine to the phenylalanine, the CDR3 is 14 residues long. Kept here is only the CDR3 DNA, which spans 42 bases and is read in frame from base 1. Clipping removes 4 bases from V and 1 base from J, with 2 as the unmatched junction base count. CDR1 and CDR2 are drawn from the germline V gene: MNHEY, SVGAGI. This record belongs to a study of cytomegalovirus exposure and HLA in healthy donors (dated by TCRdb to 2016 to 2017). The study in broad terms: An earlier analysis of approximately 600 of the donors reported roughly 300 Gb of sequence data and 100 million to 140 million unique TCR beta sequences from 150 million to 200 million T cells. The study aimed to test whether cataloging public T cell receptors could reveal signatures of past pathogen exposure. On average, 235,054 unique TCR beta nucleotide sequences were sequenced per donor among roughly 430 genotyped donors of the cohort, with around 19% of those sequences being non-productive. The study profiled the T cell repertoires of 500 to 800 subjects by immunosequencing and related them to cytomegalovirus serostatus. The study combined high-throughput TCR immunosequencing, statistical association of individual TCRs with disease status, and machine learning to predict cytomegalovirus infection status. Class I and class II HLA loci were covered by the typing at four-digit resolution. A later analysis re-analyzed previously published TCR beta repertoires from 666 donors and added high-resolution HLA genotyping to study TCR occurrence patterns. Donor age, sex, ethnicity and CMV serostatus were compiled alongside the repertoire data. Along with the approximately 700-subject first cohort, a separate validation cohort of over a hundred different subjects was used. The genetic ancestry cluster associated with self-reported Caucasian donors included 81% of the 398 genotyped donors. An early release that covered some 630 HLA-typed donors contained around 300 gigabases of sequencing data and tens of millions of unique TCR sequences. The later analysis used no new phenotypic data to find candidate immune exposures, relying instead on TCR beta sequences and their occurrence across donors. To decide whether each TCR beta V gene segment behaved as functional or pseudogenic, an earlier analysis of some 570 of the donors relied on high-throughput TCR beta sequencing. The number of donors typed differed by locus, with about 629-630 for A, B, C, DRB1 and DQB1, around 500 for DQA1, 600 to 610 for DPA1, and under 490 for DPB1. All discovery cohort repertoires had been generated on a single sequencing platform. Genome-wide SNP genotypes for about three fifths of the roughly 700 donors were used in a later genetic analysis, which treated that subset as a discovery cohort. Because of strong linkage in the cohort, a handful of DR-DQ haplotypes were treated as single units for association and clustering.

In total, 500 to 700 healthy bone marrow donors made up the cohort. All cohort members were sampled while nominally healthy, although unrecorded immune exposures were likely present. The donor was CMV seronegative and belonged to the group of over 300 seronegative cohort members. Every donor gave a peripheral blood sample, and the peripheral blood mononuclear cells from that sample were used for TCR beta sequencing. Genomic DNA extraction from the blood cell samples was performed with the Qiagen DNeasy Blood Extraction Kit. Findings and caveats that apply to the study as a whole: In an earlier analysis of around 500 of the donors, most TCR beta V segments appeared in productive rearrangements about 87% or about 30% of the time, broadly matching IMGT annotations. A later analysis found that HLA-associated TCR beta chains were more clonally expanded and had lower generation probabilities than equally common non-associated chains. In this cohort, only TCR beta chains were sequenced, and detectable features were limited by the absence of alpha or paired-chain data. According to a later analysis, most CMV-associated TCR beta chains appeared to be HLA-restricted, and the HLA associations seemed to be driven largely by CMV exposure. In a later analysis, the rate of TCR association differed among HLA loci, with DRB1 alleles having the most associated TCRs and HLA-C alleles having the fewest. The sequencing pipeline was judged likely to have produced a cluster of highly shared sequence variants as a technical artifact. Specific HLA alleles were associated with around 18,000 TCR beta sequences at a false discovery rate of 0.05 in a later analysis. Most TCR sequences were observed very rarely across donors, whereas some public TCRs were present in many individuals. The authors suggested that the approach could potentially be extended to other disease states and immunological phenotypes. Cytomegalovirus status was reported to be diagnosed by the classifier with high specificity and sensitivity in both the original and validation cohorts. A few of the identified cytomegalovirus-associated TCR beta chains were confirmed in vitro to be specific for cytomegalovirus antigens. A further reported finding was that TCR beta sequences accurately predicted the HLA-A and HLA-B alleles for most subjects in the first cohort. When HLA alleles, especially DR and DQ, strongly co-occurred, TCR associations were difficult to assign to individual alleles. A later genetic analysis associated a missense DCLRE1C variant with V-gene and J-gene trimming of TCR beta chains, and an independent cohort replicated the association. Correlated functional status among segregating V segments might reflect linkage disequilibrium, but an unknown experimental factor could not be ruled out. Several of the top co-occurrence clusters appeared to be linked to parvovirus B19, influenza, CMV and Epstein-Barr virus, according to a later analysis. Because HLA typing was missing for some donors at each locus, association tests included only the typed subset. In a later genetic analysis, fewer N-insertions in productive TCRs were reported among donors in an Asian-associated ancestry cluster than the roughly 700-donor mean. Because the 87-base-pair reads could not distinguish some IMGT-functional V segments, including TRBV6-2 and TRBV6-3, those segments were excluded. Presence/absence analyses assumed roughly uniform sequencing depth across donors, an assumption that may not hold. Immune exposure information for the cohort was limited to CMV serostatus. Because counts were too low, seventeen rarely observed V segments, including chromosome 9 orphons, were left out of the earlier analysis of 587 of the donors. The study listed 150 to 200 TCR beta chains as associated with cytomegalovirus.

The source material was PBMCs. This sequence was found in a woman in her thirties or forties in good health and CMV-seronegative. Recombination linked TRBV6-5 to TRBJ2-3; the junction holds 7 bases that match TRBD1. The sequenced DNA: TGTGCCAGCAGTTTACAGGGGCGCACAGATACGCAGTATTTT. Its product reads: CASSLQGRTDTQYF.